This T cell receptor beta chain was sequenced in a study of long-term antiretroviral therapy in people with HIV. Of note for this clone: Its cognate antigen is unknown.

Looked up from germline, CDR1 is SGHTA and CDR2 is FQGNSA. V was cut by 3 bases and J by 1 base, with 13 bases left in between. CDR3 length equals 15 residues. No donor had fewer than one pre-ART PBMC sample or fewer than two post-ART PBMC samples. Study-level points and caveats: CDR3 lengths in HIV samples spanned a narrower range than controls. The study found that diversity rose after ART but stayed below transplant donor controls.

immunoSEQ v3.0 was run at survey level. Sequencing was intended to reach about 35,000-50,000 T-cell genomes per sample. Assay: immunoSEQ multiplex PCR; the TCRdb copy retains only in-frame clones and omits some. The table has 30,000 to 40,000 clones, 85% to 95% seen once. The chain joins TRBV7-2 to TRBJ2-7, with D perhaps matching TRBD2 (6 bases). This sequence was found in a woman aged 50 to 65 with HIV. The specimen comprised unsorted PBMCs, sampled more than 5 years after starting antiretroviral therapy. The CDR3 reads CASSFGWDSSYEQYF. In DNA form, the CDR3 reads TGTGCCAGCAGCTTCGGATGGGACTCGTCCTACGAGCAGTACTTC.